These 21 T cell receptor beta chains were all obtained from the same sample, sequenced in a study of blood T cells in healthy people across ages. For the second PCR, which ran for about 7 to 11 cycles, a sample-barcoded 5' primer and a J-beta primer mix were used. From the 5' RACE reads, TCRdb called clonotypes with MiXCR, one entry per CDR3 protein. The sample has about 1.6 million distinct CDR3 sequences, roughly 30% seen once. Input material: blood. These receptors all stem from a woman aged 30 to 39 in good health.

This CDR3 is CASSLGPGTSGGALVRLNEQYF. The DNA of the CDR3 is TGTGCCAGCAGCTTAGGGCCTGGGACTAGCGGGGGGGCCCTAGTTCGGCTGAACGAGCAGTACTTC. V usage is TRBV11-1 and J usage is TRBJ2-5; the match to TRBD2 covers 16 bases. The DNA end lines up better with TRBJ2-7; the J call may be wrong. Germline lookup yields CDR1 SGHAT and CDR2 FQDESV (reference sequence). This CDR3 has 22 residues.

This clonotype occurred a few times. V is TRBV7-2 and J is TRBJ2-1; the D gene is possibly TRBD2 (5 bases). The V end was cut by 7 bases, the J end by 9 bases, with 19 bases between. The CDR3 is made up of 14 amino acids. The germline V gene encodes CDR1 SGHTA and CDR2 FQGNSA. The CDR3 spells CASTERRLVFEQFF. DNA of the CDR3: TGTGCCAGCACCGAAAGGAGGCTAGTCTTTGAGCAGTTCTTC.

The V and J genes are TRBV6-2 or TRBV6-3 and TRBJ2-3; D unclear. The CDR3 runs to 13 residues. CDR1 and CDR2 from the germline V gene are MNHEY and SVGEGT. Trimming shortened V by 2 bases and J by 4 bases, and 7 bases separated the two germline ends. As DNA, the CDR3 is TGTGCCAGCAGTTACCAATTCTCAGATACGCAGTATTTT. It encodes CASSYQFSDTQYF.

As for this clonotype: Here the CDR3 omits its conserved ending phenylalanine or tryptophan, so a read error is the likely source. V usage is TRBV7-9 and J usage is TRBJ1-2; 7 bases line up with TRBD1. The CDR3 loop spans 14 amino acids. The trim removed 5 bases at V and 8 bases at J, leaving 11 bases unmatched. Germline assignment: CDR1 SEHNR and CDR2 FQNEAQ (reference sequence). For the CDR3, the DNA is TGTGCCAGCAGCGACGACAGGGAGGTGAACGGCTACACCTGC. Residues: CASSDDREVNGYTC.

In this sample, this clonotype turned up a few times. The chain carries TRBV5-5 and TRBJ2-6, with 8 bases fitting TRBD2. Germline V gene data show CDR1 as SGHKS and CDR2 as YYEKEE (reference sequence). V shed 7 bases and J 3 bases; nucleotides not matched to a gene: 6. The CDR3 length is 15 residues. CDR3 in DNA: TGTGCCAGCGCCGAGCGGGGGCGTGGGGCCAACGTCCTGACTTTC. This encodes CASAERGRGANVLTF.

This clonotype appeared a few times. The chain recombines TRBV29-1 with TRBJ1-2; no clear D gene. The germline V and J ends were trimmed by 3 bases and 5 bases, with 10 bases remaining between them. This CDR3 region has 12 residues. Germline CDR1 SQVTM, CDR2 ANQGSEA. In DNA, the CDR3 is TGCAGCGTTGAGTCCAGTGGGTATGGCTACACCTTC. Translating gives CSVESSGYGYTF.

The chain uses TRBV12-5 and TRBJ1-5, with D possibly being TRBD1 (5 bases). The CDR3 runs 15 residues. The V gene lost 7 bases and the J gene lost 3 bases, with 16 bases spanning the gap. CDR1 is LGHNT, CDR2 FRNRAP, per germline. The CDR3 reads CASAEGATVNQPQHF. In DNA form, the CDR3 reads TGTGCTAGTGCCGAAGGGGCCACCGTCAATCAGCCCCAGCATTTT.

The V and J genes are TRBV11-2 and TRBJ1-2; the D is unclear. The germline gives CDR1 SGHAT, CDR2 FQNNGV. This CDR3 region has 15 residues. V lost 1 base to trimming and J lost 3 bases, with 12 bases between them. The CDR3 reads CASSLGGGRHYGYTF. CDR3 sequence (DNA): TGTGCCAGCAGCTTAGGCGGTGGCAGGCACTATGGCTACACCTTC.

The rearrangement uses TRBV15 and TRBJ2-7; D is uncertain. CDR1 is LNHNV and CDR2 is YYDKDF in the germline V gene (reference sequence). Trimming took off 6 bases at V and 0 bases at J, with 9 bases between the two ends. The CDR3 is made up of 13 amino acids. The CDR3 DNA reads TGTGCCACCAGACTGGAAGGCTCCTACGAGCAGTACTTC. Residues: CATRLEGSYEQYF.

The genes are TRBV3-1 and TRBJ2-7; D is possibly TRBD2 (6 bases). The length of the CDR3 is 15 residues. V gave up 2 bases and J gave up 2 bases, with 13 bases separating them. CDR1 and CDR2 (germline): LGHDT, YNNKEL (reference sequence). CDR3 sequence: CASSQNPTGAYEQYF. For the CDR3, the DNA is TGTGCCAGCAGCCAAAATCCGACGGGAGCCTACGAGCAGTACTTC.

The chain couples TRBV7-8 to TRBJ1-5; possibly TRBD1 for D (5 bases). There are 15 residues in the CDR3. The V gene's germline CDR1 is SGHVS and CDR2 FQNEAQ. V gave up 1 base and J gave up 9 bases, with 16 bases separating them. In DNA, the CDR3 is TGTGCCAGCAGCTTAGAGGGCAGGGCCCTTGGGCCCCAGCATTTT. This encodes CASSLEGRALGPQHF. Using reference TRBV7-8 and TRBJ1-5 for the parts outside the CDR3, the full variable domain is GAGVSQSPRYKVAKRGQDVALRCDPISGHVSLFWYQQALGQGPEFLTYFQNEAQLDKSGLPSDRFFAERPEGSVSTLKIQRTQQEDSAVYLCASSLEGRALGPQHFGDGTRLSIL.

The genes are TRBV6-1 and TRBJ1-5, with 12 positions matching TRBD1. Germline assignment: CDR1 MNHNS and CDR2 SASEGT. V was clipped by 1 base and J by 11 bases; unmatched bases: 9. The length of the CDR3 is 16 residues. Here the CDR3 DNA reads TGTGCCAGCAGTGAAGATCCGGGACAGGGGGCGATGGCCCAGCATTTT. Translated: CASSEDPGQGAMAQHF.

This clonotype was recorded at least ten times. The chain combines TRBV4-1 with TRBJ2-7; D ambiguous. This CDR3 is 13 amino acids long. V lost 8 bases and J 5 bases, leaving 16 bases between the germline ends. From germline, CDR1 is MGHRA and CDR2 YSYEKL. The CDR3 spells CASGLNPGNEQYF. In DNA, the CDR3 is TGCGCCAGCGGCCTTAACCCCGGAAACGAGCAGTACTTC.

The V call is TRBV3-1, the J call TRBJ2-7; D is undetermined. V dropped 0 bases and J dropped 1 base, with 13 bases sitting between them. The CDR3 is made up of 16 amino acids. Germline CDR1 and CDR2: LGHDT and YNNKEL (reference sequence). CDR3 nucleotides: TGTGCCAGCAGCCAAGATCGGGCGCAGAAATCCTACGAGCAGTACTTC. It yields the protein CASSQDRAQKSYEQYF.

This clonotype was picked up one time. The gene calls are TRBV3-1 and TRBJ2-5; the D is unclear. The V end was cut by 4 bases, the J end by 4 bases, with 13 bases between. The germline CDR1 and CDR2 sequences are LGHDT and YNNKEL (reference sequence). This CDR3 region has 14 residues. The CDR3 loop is CASSPRTRLETQYF. The CDR3 DNA is TGTGCCAGCAGCCCTAGGACGAGGCTAGAGACCCAGTACTTC.

This clonotype was picked up a small number of times. This chain joins TRBV7-9 and TRBJ2-1; 12 nucleotides align to TRBD2. This CDR3 contains 19 residues. The germline gives CDR1 SEHNR, CDR2 FQNEAQ (reference sequence). The trim removed 2 bases at V and 2 bases at J, leaving 10 bases unmatched. The CDR3 coding sequence is TGTGCCAGCAGCTTACTAGCGGGAGGGATCCTTCTTGCCTACAATGAGCAGTTCTTC. Amino acids: CASSLLAGGILLAYNEQFF.

This clonotype was seen just once. This chain joins TRBV5-5 and TRBJ2-1, with 11 bases lining up with TRBD1. CDR1 is SGHKS and CDR2 is YYEKEE in the germline V gene (reference sequence). With 4 bases clipped from V and 3 bases from J, the junction kept 6 bases outside the gene matches. This CDR3 has 16 amino acids. CDR3 sequence reads: CASSLDRGRGYNEQFF. CDR3 sequence (DNA): TGTGCCAGCAGCCTGGACAGGGGGCGAGGCTACAATGAGCAGTTCTTC.

This chain uses TRBV5-1 with TRBJ1-1; possibly TRBD1 for D (5 bases). CDR3 length: 14 residues. Germline CDR1 and CDR2: SGHRS and YFSETQ. V was clipped by 2 bases and J by 5 bases, with 13 bases between them. The CDR3 nucleotides read TGCGCCAGCAGCTTTCAGGGAATGGGGACTGAAGCTTTCTTT. Protein product: CASSFQGMGTEAFF.

This rearrangement joins TRBV12-3 or TRBV12-4 to TRBJ1-6; the D is unclear. This CDR3 is built from 12 residues. Deletions cut 6 bases from V and 14 bases from J, with 14 bases between. The CDR3 bases are TGTGCCAGCAGCCAAGTTCCCCCAGCCCTCCACTTT. Amino acid sequence: CASSQVPPALHF.

This clonotype has at least ten counts. The chain carries TRBV5-1 and TRBJ2-5; no reliable D call. CDR1 SGHRS and CDR2 YFSETQ come from the germline V gene. V was shortened by 2 bases and J by 1 base, with 12 bases between the two germline ends. This CDR3 spans 15 amino acids. The CDR3 reads CASSLSGVSQETQYF. DNA for the CDR3: TGCGCCAGCAGCTTATCTGGGGTGAGCCAAGAGACCCAGTACTTC.

This clonotype has a handful of counts. An end of the junction differs from the germline gene, which may be a read error. This chain joins TRBV10-3 and TRBJ1-2; D is unresolved. The CDR3 extends over 11 amino acids. CDR1 ENHRY and CDR2 SYGVKD come from the germline V gene. CDR3 protein: CTISVAGGYTF. The CDR3 DNA is TGTACCATCAGTGTAGCGGGGGGCTACACCTTC.